The rows below give T cell receptor beta chains drawn from one sample of a study of cytomegalovirus exposure and HLA in healthy donors. The method was immunoSEQ multiplex PCR; TCRdb's version includes in-frame clones alone and lacks a portion of them. The sample has approximately 200,000 clones, 75% to 85% seen once. Sequenced: PBMCs. Receptors originate from a girl aged 5-17 years in good health and CMV-seronegative. The CDR3 runs from the conserved cysteine through the conserved F or W. Fields, in order: D gene, J gene, clone size, V gene, CDR3 protein, CDR3 DNA. The D gene is left open where the match is weak. Part of the rows lack a size; the others show once, few, many or a class for expanded clones.

TRBD2	TRBJ2-3	NA	TRBV7-9	CASSSGTSGGTDTQYF	TGTGCCAGCAGCTCCGGGACTAGCGGGGGCACAGATACGCAGTATTTT
TRBD2	TRBJ2-7	NA	TRBV7-6	CASSPTSGSWDEQYF	TGTGCCAGCAGCCCTACTAGCGGGAGCTGGGACGAGCAGTACTTC
NA	TRBJ2-5	NA	TRBV28	CASSLEGRQETQYF	TGTGCCAGCAGTTTGGAGGGTCGGCAAGAGACCCAGTACTTC
NA	TRBJ2-3	once	TRBV28	CASSPDSATQYF	TGTGCCAGCAGTCCCGACAGTGCGACGCAGTATTTT
NA	TRBJ1-3	NA	TRBV2	CASSEGSSGNTIYF	TGTGCCAGCAGTGAGGGCAGCTCTGGAAACACCATATATTTT
NA	TRBJ2-1	NA	TRBV18	CASSLRIGGSYNEQFF	TGTGCCAGCTCACTTCGTATAGGGGGATCCTACAATGAGCAGTTCTTC
TRBD2	TRBJ2-3	NA	TRBV27	CAIGLAGGDTDTQYF	TGTGCCATCGGACTAGCGGGAGGGGACACAGATACGCAGTATTTT
NA	TRBJ1-2	NA	TRBV18	CASSPVPSTANYGYTF	TGTGCCAGCTCACCGGTACCCTCCACAGCTAACTATGGCTACACCTTC
NA	TRBJ2-7	NA	TRBV10-3	CAISEGGAPSEQYF	TGTGCCATCAGTGAGGGAGGGGCCCCCTCCGAGCAGTACTTC
TRBD1	TRBJ1-4	NA	TRBV7-3	CASSRNRGEKLFF	TGTGCCAGCAGCCGGAACAGGGGTGAAAAACTGTTTTTT
TRBD2	TRBJ2-5	NA	TRBV28	CASRGGGETQYF	TGTGCCAGCAGGGGGGGAGGGGAGACCCAGTACTTC
NA	TRBJ1-1	NA	TRBV19	CASSITRVGNTEAFF	TGTGCCAGTAGTATCACTAGGGTCGGGAACACTGAAGCTTTCTTT
NA	TRBJ1-1	NA	TRBV10-3	CATSSQGGENTEAFF	TGTGCCACCTCCTCCCAGGGAGGGGAGAACACTGAAGCTTTCTTT
TRBD1	TRBJ2-7	NA	TRBV4-3	CASSPSGGYEQYF	TGCGCCAGCAGCCCTTCAGGGGGCTACGAGCAGTACTTC
NA	TRBJ2-7	NA	TRBV4-2	CASSQDVYSSYEQYF	TGTGCCAGCAGCCAAGATGTGTACAGCTCCTACGAGCAGTACTTC
TRBD2	TRBJ2-7	NA	TRBV4-1	CASSQGIAGGRYEQYF	TGCGCCAGCAGCCAGGGTATAGCGGGAGGTCGGTACGAGCAGTACTTC
TRBD2	TRBJ2-3	NA	TRBV5-1	CASSPPLAGSDTQYF	TGCGCCAGCAGCCCACCCTTAGCGGGGAGTGATACGCAGTATTTT
NA	TRBJ1-2	NA	TRBV6-1	CASSHIQGYLGGYTF	TGTGCCAGCAGTCATATTCAGGGTTACTTGGGGGGCTACACCTTC
NA	TRBJ2-5	NA	TRBV5-1	CASLGEETQYF	TGCGCCAGCCTCGGGGAAGAGACCCAGTACTTC
TRBD1	TRBJ2-5	once	TRBV29-1	CSAIQGAAETQYF	TGCAGCGCTATCCAGGGGGCGGCAGAGACCCAGTACTTC
NA	TRBJ2-1	NA	TRBV7-9	CASSFLLGNEQFF	TGTGCCAGCAGCTTCCTCCTAGGCAATGAGCAGTTCTTC
NA	TRBJ2-1	once	TRBV5-4	CASSLGGTEYNEQFF	TGTGCCAGCAGCTTGGGGGGGACTGAGTACAATGAGCAGTTCTTC
NA	TRBJ2-1	NA	TRBV7-9	CASSLVGASSYNEQFF	TGTGCCAGCAGCTTAGTAGGGGCCAGCTCCTACAATGAGCAGTTCTTC
NA	TRBJ1-2	few	TRBV6-1	CASSEQAFGYTF	TGTGCCAGCAGTGAACAGGCTTTCGGCTACACCTTC
TRBD1	TRBJ1-2	NA	TRBV4-1	CASSQGQGPSYGYTF	TGCGCCAGCAGCCAGGGACAGGGCCCTTCTTATGGCTACACCTTC
NA	TRBJ1-4	NA	TRBV15	CATSRTQGLVVEKLFF	TGTGCCACCAGCAGGACGCAGGGCCTTGTGGTTGAAAAACTGTTTTTT
NA	TRBJ1-2	NA	TRBV6-5	CASSFRPGQAYGYTF	TGTGCCAGCAGTTTCCGACCGGGACAAGCCTATGGCTACACCTTC
NA	TRBJ1-4	NA	TRBV10-3	CAISATGNEKLFF	TGTGCCATCTCCGCAACAGGGAATGAAAAACTGTTTTTT
TRBD1	TRBJ1-4	NA	TRBV5-1	CASSAGQGTTNEKLFF	TGCGCCAGCAGCGCTGGACAGGGAACAACTAATGAAAAACTGTTTTTT
NA	TRBJ1-1	NA	TRBV5-5	CASSLLGREAFF	TGTGCCAGCAGCTTATTGGGGCGTGAAGCTTTCTTT
TRBD1	TRBJ2-7	NA	TRBV4-1	CASSHEYPGQELYEQYF	TGCGCCAGCAGCCACGAGTATCCCGGACAGGAGCTCTACGAGCAGTACTTC
TRBD1	TRBJ2-7	NA	TRBV25-1	CASRARGPSSYEQYF	TGTGCCAGCAGAGCCAGGGGGCCATCCTCCTACGAGCAGTACTTC
NA	TRBJ1-5	NA	TRBV15	CATSRAARTGSSNQPQHF	TGTGCCACCAGCAGAGCAGCACGGACGGGGTCTAGCAATCAGCCCCAGCATTTT
TRBD1	TRBJ2-6	NA	TRBV6-5	CASSLTGVGANVLTF	TGTGCCAGCAGTTTAACAGGGGTAGGGGCCAACGTCCTGACTTTC
TRBD1	TRBJ1-1	NA	TRBV5-1	CASSFSTHGTAYTEAFF	TGCGCCAGCAGCTTCTCCACCCACGGGACAGCATACACTGAAGCTTTCTTT
NA	TRBJ1-5	NA	TRBV15	CATSRDRGRQPQHF	TGTGCCACCAGCAGAGACAGGGGACGGCAGCCCCAGCATTTT
NA	TRBJ2-5	NA	TRBV6-5	CASSYRQSQETQYF	TGTGCCAGCAGTTATAGACAGAGCCAAGAGACCCAGTACTTC
TRBD1	TRBJ2-1	NA	TRBV6-5	CASSRDRGLNEQFF	TGTGCCAGCAGCCGGGACAGGGGGCTGAATGAGCAGTTCTTC
TRBD2	TRBJ2-3	NA	TRBV4-1	CASSQDIGGVASPRSTDTQYF	TGCGCCAGCAGCCAAGACATCGGGGGGGTAGCTTCTCCCAGAAGCACAGATACGCAGTATTTT
NA	TRBJ1-2	NA	TRBV7-3	CASSPDSNYGYTF	TGTGCCAGCAGCCCGGACAGTAACTATGGCTACACCTTC
TRBD1	TRBJ1-3	once	TRBV28	CASSLGQGFTIYF	TGTGCCAGCAGTTTGGGACAGGGGTTCACCATATATTTT
TRBD1	TRBJ1-1	NA	TRBV5-5	CASRAGQANTEAFF	TGTGCCAGCAGAGCGGGACAGGCGAACACTGAAGCTTTCTTT
NA	TRBJ2-3	NA	TRBV12-5	CASGFTDMDSVTTDTQYF	TGTGCTAGTGGTTTCACCGACATGGACAGCGTGACCACAGATACGCAGTATTTT
NA	TRBJ2-7	NA	TRBV13	CASSLRQASLRFYEQYF	TGTGCCAGCAGCTTACGACAGGCGAGCCTTAGATTCTACGAGCAGTACTTC
NA	TRBJ1-1	few	TRBV6-5	CASSVQGTEAFF	TGTGCCAGCAGTGTCCAGGGCACTGAAGCTTTCTTT
NA	TRBJ1-1	few	TRBV18	CASSPLGGPKVAEAFF	TGTGCCAGCTCACCCCTCGGGGGTCCTAAGGTGGCTGAAGCTTTCTTT
TRBD2	TRBJ2-2	few	TRBV11-2	CASRPGLAGGTDTGELFF	TGTGCCAGCAGACCAGGACTAGCGGGGGGGACGGACACCGGGGAGCTGTTTTTT
NA	TRBJ2-2	few	TRBV9	CASSVGQVNTGELFF	TGTGCCAGCAGCGTAGGACAGGTCAACACCGGGGAGCTGTTTTTT
NA	TRBJ1-5	NA	TRBV7-2	CASSFFSYNQPQHF	TGTGCCAGCAGCTTTTTCAGTTACAATCAGCCCCAGCATTTT
NA	TRBJ1-1	NA	TRBV5-4	CASRSGGMLNTEAFF	TGTGCCAGCAGATCGGGGGGGATGTTGAACACTGAAGCTTTCTTT